This passage covers 15 T cell receptor beta chains from one sample sequenced in a study of cytomegalovirus exposure and HLA in healthy donors. Primers: 60 Vbeta forward and 13 Jbeta reverse. Using immunoSEQ multiplex PCR, the repertoire was profiled, and TCRdb retains in-frame clones only, with some absent. The sample has some 90,000 clones; around 84% are singletons. Sequences were obtained from PBMCs. All receptors derive from a human donor in good health.

The chain's CDR3 is CASSPTGRAPDTQYF. In DNA form, the CDR3 reads TGTGCCAGCAGCCCGACCGGGAGGGCCCCAGATACGCAGTATTTT. The chain uses TRBV7-3 and TRBJ2-3, with TRBD2 matching 8 bases. Trimming took 5 bases from V and 4 from J; bases not matched to a gene: 8. This CDR3 region has 15 residues. The germline V gene has CDR1 SGHTA and CDR2 FQGTGA.

In its sample, this clone was seen a few times. The chain is built from TRBV5-6 and TRBJ2-1; the D is unclear. Germline V gene lookup returns CDR1 SGHDT and CDR2 YYEEEE. The CDR3 runs to 13 residues. The V end lost 0 bases, the J end lost 9 bases, and 10 bases lay between the germline ends. In DNA form, the CDR3 reads TGTGCCAGCAGCTTGGTTCTCGGTGTTGAGCAGTTCTTC. This translates into CASSLVLGVEQFF.

This clone was detected only once. The genes are TRBV5-1 and TRBJ1-4; D might be TRBD1 (6 bases). This CDR3 is 15 amino acids long. From germline, CDR1 is SGHRS and CDR2 YFSETQ. The V end was cut by 0 bases, the J end by 8 bases, with 14 bases between. CDR3 sequence reads: CASSLELGGREKLFF. The DNA for the CDR3 is TGCGCCAGCAGCTTGGAGTTAGGGGGAAGGGAAAAACTGTTTTTT.

The V and J genes are TRBV6-6 and TRBJ1-5; D is uncertain. There are 14 residues in the CDR3. Germline V CDR1 and CDR2: MNHNY, SVGAGI (reference sequence). V lost 5 bases and J lost 5, with 13 bases in between. The CDR3 region has the DNA TGTGCCAGCAGTCCCGGGTTGACTTATCAGCCCCAGCATTTT. Its translation: CASSPGLTYQPQHF.

V and J are TRBV5-1 and TRBJ1-4; no firm D call. The germline gives CDR1 SGHRS, CDR2 YFSETQ. The CDR3 contains 15 residues. Trimming removed 4 bases from V and 0 bases from J, with 10 bases in between. The CDR3 DNA is TGCGCCAGCAGCGTATCGAGTACAACTAATGAAAAACTGTTTTTT. It specifies CASSVSSTTNEKLFF. Looking up the rest from reference TRBV5-1 and TRBJ1-4 gives the full variable domain: KAGVTQTPRYLIKTRGQQVTLSCSPISGHRSVSWYQQTPGQGLQFLFEYFSETQRNKGNFPGRFSGRQFSNSRSEMNVSTLELGDSALYLCASSVSSTTNEKLFFGSGTQLSVL.

The J gene is TRBJ1-4, the V gene TRBV7-8; D ambiguous. The length of the CDR3 is 17 residues. The V and J ends lost 1 base and 1 base respectively, with 13 bases between them. CDR1 is SGHVS and CDR2 is FQNEAQ in the germline V gene. CDR3: CASSLGATRQTNEKLFF. The CDR3 DNA follows: TGTGCCAGCAGCTTAGGGGCCACCCGTCAAACTAATGAAAAACTGTTTTTT.

The V gene is TRBV2, the J gene TRBJ2-3, with 9 bases fitting TRBD2. Germline lookup yields CDR1 SNHLY and CDR2 FYNNEI. The CDR3 covers 17 residues. Losses at the gene ends were 6 bases for V and 7 bases for J; bases not matched to a gene: 17. In nucleotides, the CDR3 is TGTGCCAGCAGCTCCGAATTGGGGCGGGGGGGCGGGTATACGCAGTATTTT. Protein sequence: CASSSELGRGGGYTQYF.

J is TRBJ2-7 and V is TRBV5-5; 8 nucleotides agree with TRBD2. The germline V gene has CDR1 SGHKS and CDR2 YYEKEE (reference sequence). With 4 bases clipped from V and 5 bases from J, the junction kept 2 bases outside the gene matches. The CDR3 is 12 amino acids. CDR3 amino acids: CASSLGGDEQYF. The CDR3 DNA reads TGTGCCAGCAGCCTCGGGGGGGACGAGCAGTACTTC.

V usage is TRBV27 and J usage is TRBJ1-1, with D perhaps matching TRBD1 (5 bases). The V gene lost 5 bases and the J gene lost 1 base, with 11 bases spanning the gap. Germline V lookup: CDR1 MNHEY, CDR2 SMNVEV (reference sequence). This CDR3 spans 14 amino acids. CDR3 sequence: CASSIGGGNTEAFF. The CDR3 DNA is TGTGCCAGCAGTATCGGGGGAGGGAACACTGAAGCTTTCTTT.

V gene TRBV5-6 combines with J gene TRBJ2-3; 8 nucleotides align to TRBD2. The CDR3 totals 16 residues. J was trimmed by 1 base and V by 0 bases; bases with no gene match: 4. Germline V gene lookup returns CDR1 SGHDT and CDR2 YYEEEE. The CDR3 reads CASSLGPAGGTDTQYF. Written as DNA, the CDR3 is TGTGCCAGCAGCTTGGGCCCAGCGGGGGGCACAGATACGCAGTATTTT.

This clone was found once. The chain uses TRBV7-9 and TRBJ2-5; 10 bases align to TRBD2. The CDR3 has 16 residues. With 1 base clipped from V and 11 bases from J, the junction kept 13 bases outside the gene matches. The V gene's germline CDR1 is SEHNR and CDR2 FQNEAQ (reference sequence). The CDR3 sequence is CASSLGASGRFGEQYF. The CDR3 nucleotides are TGTGCCAGCAGCTTAGGGGCTAGCGGGAGATTTGGGGAGCAGTACTTC.

This chain uses TRBV19 with TRBJ1-1; 7 bases align to TRBD1. This CDR3 region has 13 residues. Trimming cost V 9 bases and J 1 base; bases outside gene matches: 5. Per the germline V gene, CDR1 is LNHDA and CDR2 is SQIVND (reference sequence). The CDR3 spells CASIYRGNTEAFF. CDR3 sequence (DNA): TGTGCCAGCATTTACAGGGGGAACACTGAAGCTTTCTTT. Drawing the rest from reference TRBV19 and TRBJ1-1, the complete variable domain is DGGITQSPKYLFRKEGQNVTLSCEQNLNHDAMYWYRQDPGQGLRLIYYSQIVNDFQKGDIAEGYSVSREKKESFPLTVTSAQKNPTAFYLCASIYRGNTEAFFGQGTRLTVV.

This clone was counted once. V usage is TRBV30 and J usage is TRBJ1-6; 10 bases fit TRBD1. The V segment lost 3 bases and the J segment 7 bases; nucleotides outside the gene matches: 6. Germline V gene data show CDR1 as GTSNPN and CDR2 as SVGIG (reference sequence). The CDR3 runs to 15 residues. The CDR3 region is CAWRGQGNRNSPLHF. CDR3 in DNA: TGTGCCTGGAGGGGACAGGGGAACAGAAATTCACCCCTCCACTTT.

The rearrangement uses TRBV11-2 and TRBJ1-5; D unresolved. Germline lookup yields CDR1 SGHAT and CDR2 FQNNGV. V was trimmed by 5 bases and J by 7 bases, leaving 12 bases between them. This CDR3 spans 13 amino acids. The CDR3: CASSPEGGQPQHF. The CDR3 region has the DNA TGTGCCAGCAGCCCCGAGGGTGGCCAGCCCCAGCATTTT.

The V and J genes are TRBV4-3 and TRBJ2-7, with D perhaps matching TRBD1 (6 bases). The germline V gene has CDR1 LGHNA and CDR2 YSLEER. With 2 bases removed from V and 3 bases from J, the gap between germline ends came to 17 bases. CDR3 size: 16 residues. The CDR3 is CASSQLALGGDYEQYF. In nucleotides, the CDR3 is TGCGCCAGCAGCCAACTAGCATTAGGGGGAGACTACGAGCAGTACTTC.